This T cell receptor beta chain was sequenced in a study of blood T cell repertoires in COVID-19. Sequencing used immunoSEQ multiplex PCR; TCRdb keeps in-frame clones, though not all of them. The sample carries fewer than 350,000 clones, over 80% recorded once. Study members were between about 18 and 100 years old and lived in 24 US regions. Worth noting for this clone: A read error may produce the germline difference seen at one junction end.

Germline V gene sequence: CDR1 SGHRS, CDR2 YFSETQ. The CDR3 has 13 amino acids. Sequencing used PBMCs or T cells enriched from blood (not recorded which). This chain links TRBV5-1 with TRBJ2-7; 13 bases map to TRBD2. The sequence derives from a woman younger than 45 with acute COVID-19. The CDR3 region is CANRPTSGRAPPF. Here the CDR3 DNA reads TGCGCCAACAGACCCACTAGCGGGAGGGCCCCTCCCTTC.